This T cell receptor beta chain was obtained from a study of T cell changes during pregnancy in multiple sclerosis. The repertoire was sequenced with immunoSEQ multiplex PCR; TCRdb's copy has only in-frame clones and lacks some. The profile covers 40,000 to 60,000 clones, with around 90% appearing a single time and about 0.5% taken by the ten largest. There are 14 residues in the CDR3. V lost 1 base and J lost 6; bases outside the gene matches: 4. The germline V gene has CDR1 SEHNR and CDR2 FQNEAQ (reference sequence). This sequence originates from a female donor with multiple sclerosis, enrolled in a pregnancy study. The input for sequencing was CD4+ T cells from peripheral blood mononuclear cells, taken in the third trimester of pregnancy. The chain is built from TRBV7-9 and TRBJ2-7; TRBD1 matches 9 bases. The CDR3 reads CASSLGDRVLEQYF. As DNA, the CDR3 is TGTGCCAGCAGCTTAGGGGACAGGGTTCTCGAGCAGTACTTC.